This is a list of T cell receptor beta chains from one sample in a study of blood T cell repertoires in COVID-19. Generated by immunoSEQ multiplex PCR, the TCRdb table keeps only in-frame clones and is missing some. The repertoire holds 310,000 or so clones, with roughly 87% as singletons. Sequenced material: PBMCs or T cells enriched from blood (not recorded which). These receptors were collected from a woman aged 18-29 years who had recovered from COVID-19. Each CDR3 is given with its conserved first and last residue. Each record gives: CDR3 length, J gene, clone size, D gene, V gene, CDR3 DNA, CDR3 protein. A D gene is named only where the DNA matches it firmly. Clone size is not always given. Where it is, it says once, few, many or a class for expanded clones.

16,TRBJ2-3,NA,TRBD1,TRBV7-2,TGTGCCAGCAGCTTAGTGGACAGGGGAGTAGCAGATACGCAGTATTTT,CASSLVDRGVADTQYF
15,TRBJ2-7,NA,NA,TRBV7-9,TGTGCCAGCAGCGGCTCGGGTCGTTTAGTCTACGAGCAGTACTTC,CASSGSGRLVYEQYF
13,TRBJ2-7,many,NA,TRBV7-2,TGTGCCAGCAGAACAACTAGTTCCTACGAGCAGTACTTC,CASRTTSSYEQYF
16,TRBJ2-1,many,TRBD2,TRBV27,TGTGCCAGCAGTTTGGGAAGCGGGGGGACACAGAATGAGCAGTTCTTC,CASSLGSGGTQNEQFF
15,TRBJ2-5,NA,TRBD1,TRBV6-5,TGTGCCAGCAGCGCAGACAGGGGGCCCCAAGAGACCCAGTACTTC,CASSADRGPQETQYF
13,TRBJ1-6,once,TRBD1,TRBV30,TGTGCCATAATTTGGACAGGCCAGAAACCCCTCCACTTT,CAIIWTGQKPLHF
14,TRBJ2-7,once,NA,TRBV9,TGTGCCAGCAGCCCGAGACAGCAGTCCGGCGAGCAGTACTTC,CASSPRQQSGEQYF
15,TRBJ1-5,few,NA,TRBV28,TGTGCCAGCAGCCCAGACAGACCTAGCAATCAGCCCCAGCATTTT,CASSPDRPSNQPQHF
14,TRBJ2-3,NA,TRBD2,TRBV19,TGTGCCAGTAGTAAAGCACTAGCGGGGGATACGCAGTATTTT,CASSKALAGDTQYF
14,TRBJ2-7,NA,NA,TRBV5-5,TGTGCCAGCAGCGCGGCCGAAGGTCCCTACGAGCAGTACTTC,CASSAAEGPYEQYF
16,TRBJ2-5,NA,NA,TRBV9,TGTGCCAGCAGCCACAATACCGAGGGAGCACAAGAGACCCAGTACTTC,CASSHNTEGAQETQYF
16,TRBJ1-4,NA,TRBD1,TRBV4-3,TGCGCCAGCAGCCAAGACAGGGGGACGGCGGGTGAAAAACTGTTTTTT,CASSQDRGTAGEKLFF
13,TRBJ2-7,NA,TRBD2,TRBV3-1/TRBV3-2,TGTGCCAGCAGCCGCAGCGGGAGGGACGAGCAGTACTTC,CASSRSGRDEQYF
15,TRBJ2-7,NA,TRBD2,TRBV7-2,TGTGCCAGCAGCCCAGGGGGGACTAGCGGGAGACGGCAGTACTTC,CASSPGGTSGRRQYF
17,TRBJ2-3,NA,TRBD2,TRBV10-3,TGTGCCATCAGTGGGTACCCGGGACTAGGGCGCACAGATACGCAGTATTTT,CAISGYPGLGRTDTQYF
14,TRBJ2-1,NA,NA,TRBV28,TGTGCCAGCAGTTCACCAGGGGCGTTTGGTGAGCAGTTCTTC,CASSSPGAFGEQFF
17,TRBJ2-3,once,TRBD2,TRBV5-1,TGCGCCAGCAGCTTGGTTGGACTAGCGGGGGGGACAGATACGCAGTATTTT,CASSLVGLAGGTDTQYF
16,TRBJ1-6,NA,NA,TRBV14,TGTGCCAGCAGCCAAGATCGGCAGGGGTTGGGTTCACCCCTCCACTTT,CASSQDRQGLGSPLHF
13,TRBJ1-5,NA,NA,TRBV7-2,TGTGCCAGCAGCTTAGTTGACTGGCAGCCCCAGCATTTT,CASSLVDWQPQHF
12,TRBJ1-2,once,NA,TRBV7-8,TGTGCCAGCAGCCCCAGGCCACATGGCTACACCTTC,CASSPRPHGYTF
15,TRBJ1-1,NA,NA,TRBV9,TGTGCCAGCTCCCGTGGGGGGGTTGGCGACACTGAAGCTTTCTTT,CASSRGGVGDTEAFF
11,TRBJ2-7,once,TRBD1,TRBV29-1,TGCAGCGTGCGACAGGGGGACGAGCAGTACTTC,CSVRQGDEQYF
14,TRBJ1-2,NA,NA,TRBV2,TGTGCCAGCACCGGACACCCTCGGTATTGGGGCTACACCTTC,CASTGHPRYWGYTF
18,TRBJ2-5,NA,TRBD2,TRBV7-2,TGTGCCAGCAGCTTCGACGATGTAGCGGGGGCCCAACAAGAGACCCAGTACTTC,CASSFDDVAGAQQETQYF
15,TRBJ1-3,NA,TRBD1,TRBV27,TGTGCCAGCAGTTTTTCCGGGACAGGGAGAAACACCATATATTTT,CASSFSGTGRNTIYF
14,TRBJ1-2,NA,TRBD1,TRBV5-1,TGCGCCAGCAGCTTTAACAGGGGAGGCTATGGCTACACCTTC,CASSFNRGGYGYTF
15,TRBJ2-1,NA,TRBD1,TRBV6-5,TGTGCCAGCAGTCGACAGGGTGGGTCCTACAATGAGCAGTTCTTC,CASSRQGGSYNEQFF
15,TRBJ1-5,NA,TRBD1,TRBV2,TGTGCCAGCAGCGCGGACAGGGGAGGGGGACAGCCCCAGCATTTT,CASSADRGGGQPQHF
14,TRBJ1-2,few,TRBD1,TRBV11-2,TGTGCCAGCAGCTTGCCAGGGGGAATTTATGGCTACACCTTC,CASSLPGGIYGYTF
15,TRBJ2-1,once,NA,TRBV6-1,TGTGCCAGCAGTGAAGGGTCGGGAGCTTTCAATGAGCAGTTCTTC,CASSEGSGAFNEQFF
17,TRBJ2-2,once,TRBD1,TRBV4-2,TGTGCCAGCAGCCAACCCGGACAGGGTGTTATCGGCGGGGAGCTGTTTTTT,CASSQPGQGVIGGELFF
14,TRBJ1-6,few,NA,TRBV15,TGTGCCACCAGCAGAACAGGGCGTAATTCACCCCTCCACTTT,CATSRTGRNSPLHF
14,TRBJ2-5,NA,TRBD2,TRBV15,TGTGCCACCAGCAGAGATCTAGCGGGGAGGTCCCAGTACTTC,CATSRDLAGRSQYF
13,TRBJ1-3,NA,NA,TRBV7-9,TGTGCCAGCAGCTCTCTCGGGGGAGACACCATATATTTT,CASSSLGGDTIYF
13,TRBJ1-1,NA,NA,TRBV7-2,TGTGCCAGCAGCTTAGAAACGGTCACTGAAGCTTTCTTT,CASSLETVTEAFF
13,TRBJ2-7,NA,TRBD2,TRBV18,TGTGCCAGCTCACTAGCGGGGCCCTACGAGCAGTACTTC,CASSLAGPYEQYF
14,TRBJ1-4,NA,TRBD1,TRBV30,TGTGCCTGGATGGGGACAGAGTTTAATGAAAAACTGTTTTTT,CAWMGTEFNEKLFF
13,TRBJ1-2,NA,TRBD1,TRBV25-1,TGTGCCAGTAAGGGACAGGGCGACTATGGCTACACCTTC,CASKGQGDYGYTF
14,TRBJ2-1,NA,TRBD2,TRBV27,TGTGCCAGCAGTGCGATAGCGGGAGAGGGGGAGCAGTTCTTC,CASSAIAGEGEQFF
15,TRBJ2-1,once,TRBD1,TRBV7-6,TGTGCCAGCAGCTTAGGCTGGACAGGTAGTGATGAGCAGTTCTTC,CASSLGWTGSDEQFF
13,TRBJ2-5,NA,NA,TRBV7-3,TGTGCCAGCAGCTTAATAGAGGCGGAGACCCAGTACTTC,CASSLIEAETQYF
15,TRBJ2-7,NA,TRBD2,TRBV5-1,TGCGCCAGCAGCTTCTCTAGCGGTAGTACCTACGAGCAGTACTTC,CASSFSSGSTYEQYF
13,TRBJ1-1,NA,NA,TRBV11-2,TGTGCCAGCAGCTTCAACGGGGAGGCCGAAGCTTTCTTT,CASSFNGEAEAFF
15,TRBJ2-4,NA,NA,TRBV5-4,TGTGCCAGCAGCTTGGGAGGGCAGGGGGGAAACATTCAGTACTTC,CASSLGGQGGNIQYF
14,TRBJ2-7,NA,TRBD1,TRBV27,TGTGCCAGCAGTAGGGACAGCCCTCAATACGAGCAGTACTTC,CASSRDSPQYEQYF
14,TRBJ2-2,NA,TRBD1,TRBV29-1,TGCAGCGCCACCGGGACAGGGTCTCACGGGGAGCTGTTTTTT,CSATGTGSHGELFF
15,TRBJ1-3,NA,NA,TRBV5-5,TGTGCCAGCAGCTTAACGGATACTACTGGAAACACCATATATTTT,CASSLTDTTGNTIYF
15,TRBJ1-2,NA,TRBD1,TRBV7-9,TGTGCCAGCACCAGCCCCGGCACAGGGGGTTTTGGCTACACCTTC,CASTSPGTGGFGYTF
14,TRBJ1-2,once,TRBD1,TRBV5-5,TGTGCCAGCAGCTGGGACAGCCCCAACTATGGCTACACCTTC,CASSWDSPNYGYTF
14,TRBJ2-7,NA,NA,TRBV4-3,TGCGCCAGCAGCCCTCTGAGCGGCTCCTACGAGCAGTACTTC,CASSPLSGSYEQYF
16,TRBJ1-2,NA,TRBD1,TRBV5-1,TGCGCCAGCAGCTTCTCACCGGGACAGGGGAGGATAGGTTACACCTTC,CASSFSPGQGRIGYTF
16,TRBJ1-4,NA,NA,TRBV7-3,TGTGCCAGCAGCTTAAGGGGAGGGGTCCCTAATGAAAAACTGTTTTTT,CASSLRGGVPNEKLFF
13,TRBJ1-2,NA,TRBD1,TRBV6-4,TGTGCCAGCAGCGGAGGGACAGACTATGGCTACACCTTC,CASSGGTDYGYTF
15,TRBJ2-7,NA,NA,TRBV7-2,TGTGCCAGCAGCTTAGGCGGCGGTGTCCCCTACGAGCAGTACTTC,CASSLGGGVPYEQYF
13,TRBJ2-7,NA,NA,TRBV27,TGTGCCAGCAGTTCGGTCTTCTCCTACGAGCAGTACTTC,CASSSVFSYEQYF
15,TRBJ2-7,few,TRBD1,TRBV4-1,TGCGCCAGCAGCCAAGAGGTAACAGGGGAGTCGGAGCAGTACTTC,CASSQEVTGESEQYF
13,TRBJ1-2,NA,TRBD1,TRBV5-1,TGCGCCAGCAGCTTGGAGGGGGCCGGCGGCTACACCTTC,CASSLEGAGGYTF
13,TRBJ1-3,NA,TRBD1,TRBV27,TGTGCCAGCAGTTACAGGGGTGGAAACACCATATATTTT,CASSYRGGNTIYF
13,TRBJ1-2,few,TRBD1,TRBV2,TGTGCCAGCAGTGAGGGCAGGGGGCATGGCTACACCTTC,CASSEGRGHGYTF
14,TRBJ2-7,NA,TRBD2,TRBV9,TGTGCCAGCAGCGTATTTGGACTAGCGAGCGAGCAGTACTTC,CASSVFGLASEQYF